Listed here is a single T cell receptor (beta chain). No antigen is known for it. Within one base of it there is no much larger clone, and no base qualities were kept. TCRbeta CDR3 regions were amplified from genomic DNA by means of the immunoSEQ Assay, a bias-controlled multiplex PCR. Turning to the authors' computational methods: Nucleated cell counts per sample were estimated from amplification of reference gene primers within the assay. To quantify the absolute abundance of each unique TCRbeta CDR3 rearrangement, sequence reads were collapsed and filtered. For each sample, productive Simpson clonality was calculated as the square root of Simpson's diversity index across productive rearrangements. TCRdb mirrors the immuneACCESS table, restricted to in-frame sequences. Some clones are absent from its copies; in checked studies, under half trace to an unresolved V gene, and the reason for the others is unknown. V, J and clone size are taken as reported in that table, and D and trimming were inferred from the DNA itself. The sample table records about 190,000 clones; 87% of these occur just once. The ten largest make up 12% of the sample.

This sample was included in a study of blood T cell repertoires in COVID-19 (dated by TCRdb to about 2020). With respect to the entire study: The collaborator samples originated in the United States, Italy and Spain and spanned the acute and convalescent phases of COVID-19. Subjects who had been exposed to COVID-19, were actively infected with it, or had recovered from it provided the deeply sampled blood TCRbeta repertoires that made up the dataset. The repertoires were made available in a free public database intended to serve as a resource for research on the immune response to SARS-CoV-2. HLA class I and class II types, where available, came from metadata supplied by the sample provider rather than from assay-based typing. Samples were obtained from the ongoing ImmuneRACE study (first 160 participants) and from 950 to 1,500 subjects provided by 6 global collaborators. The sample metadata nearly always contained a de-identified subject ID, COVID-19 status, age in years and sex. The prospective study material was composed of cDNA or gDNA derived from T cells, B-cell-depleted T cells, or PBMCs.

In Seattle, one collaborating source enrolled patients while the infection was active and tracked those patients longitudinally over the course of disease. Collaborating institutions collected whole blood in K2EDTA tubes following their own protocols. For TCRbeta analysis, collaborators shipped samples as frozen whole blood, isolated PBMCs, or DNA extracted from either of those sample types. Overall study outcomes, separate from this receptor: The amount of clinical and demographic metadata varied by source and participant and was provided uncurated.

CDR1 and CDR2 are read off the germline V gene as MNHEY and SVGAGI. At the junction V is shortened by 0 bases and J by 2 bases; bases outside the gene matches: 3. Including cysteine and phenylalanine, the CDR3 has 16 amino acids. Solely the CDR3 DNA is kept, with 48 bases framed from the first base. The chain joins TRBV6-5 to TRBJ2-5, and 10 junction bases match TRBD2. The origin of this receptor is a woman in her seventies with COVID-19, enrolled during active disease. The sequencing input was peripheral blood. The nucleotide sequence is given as TGTGCCAGCAGTTACTCGAAACTAGCGGGACAAGAGACCCAGTACTTC. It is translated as CASSYSKLAGQETQYF.